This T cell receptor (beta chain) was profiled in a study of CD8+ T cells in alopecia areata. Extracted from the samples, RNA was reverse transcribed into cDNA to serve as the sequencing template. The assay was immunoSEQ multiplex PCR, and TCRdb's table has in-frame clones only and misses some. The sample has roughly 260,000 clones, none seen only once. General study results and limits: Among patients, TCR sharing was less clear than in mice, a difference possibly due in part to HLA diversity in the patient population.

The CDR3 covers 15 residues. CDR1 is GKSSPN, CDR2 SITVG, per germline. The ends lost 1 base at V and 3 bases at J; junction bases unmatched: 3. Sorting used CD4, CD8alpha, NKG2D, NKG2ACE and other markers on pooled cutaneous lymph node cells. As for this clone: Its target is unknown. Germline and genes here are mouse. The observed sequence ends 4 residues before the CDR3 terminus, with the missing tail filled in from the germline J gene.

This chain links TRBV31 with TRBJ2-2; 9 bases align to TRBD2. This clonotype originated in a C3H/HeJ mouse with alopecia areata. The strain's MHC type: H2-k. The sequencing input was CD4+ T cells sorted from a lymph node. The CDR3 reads CAWSPRLGDTGQLYF. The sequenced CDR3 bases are TGTGCCTGGAGTCCCAGACTGGGGGACACCGGG.